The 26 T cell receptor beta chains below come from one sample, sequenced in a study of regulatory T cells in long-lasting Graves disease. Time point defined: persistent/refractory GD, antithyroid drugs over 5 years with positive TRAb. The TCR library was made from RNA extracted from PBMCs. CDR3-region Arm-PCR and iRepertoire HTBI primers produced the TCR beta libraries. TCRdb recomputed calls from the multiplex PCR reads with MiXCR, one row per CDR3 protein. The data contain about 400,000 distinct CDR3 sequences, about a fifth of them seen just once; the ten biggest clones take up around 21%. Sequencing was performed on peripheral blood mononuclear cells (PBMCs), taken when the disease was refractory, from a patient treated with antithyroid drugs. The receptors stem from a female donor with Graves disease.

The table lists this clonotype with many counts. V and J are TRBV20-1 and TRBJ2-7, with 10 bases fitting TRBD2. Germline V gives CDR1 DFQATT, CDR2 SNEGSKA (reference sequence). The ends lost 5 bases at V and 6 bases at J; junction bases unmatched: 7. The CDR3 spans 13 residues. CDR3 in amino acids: CSARPGLALEQYF. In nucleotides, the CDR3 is TGCAGTGCTCGACCGGGACTAGCGCTCGAGCAGTACTTC.

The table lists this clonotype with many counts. The chain's CDR3 is CASSSRRYTGELFF. CDR3 bases: TGTGCCAGCAGTTCTAGAAGGTACACCGGGGAGCTGTTTTTT. The chain joins TRBV28 to TRBJ2-2; no clear D gene. The V gene's germline CDR1 is MDHEN and CDR2 SYDVKM. The CDR3 has 14 amino acids. V shed 4 bases and J shed 3 bases, with 9 bases lying between them.

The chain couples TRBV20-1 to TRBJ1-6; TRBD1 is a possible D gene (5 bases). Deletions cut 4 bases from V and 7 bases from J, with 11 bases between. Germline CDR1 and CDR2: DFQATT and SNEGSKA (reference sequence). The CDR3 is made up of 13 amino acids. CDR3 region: CSAKGLGNSPLHF. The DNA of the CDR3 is TGCAGTGCTAAGGGACTGGGGAATTCACCCCTCCACTTT.

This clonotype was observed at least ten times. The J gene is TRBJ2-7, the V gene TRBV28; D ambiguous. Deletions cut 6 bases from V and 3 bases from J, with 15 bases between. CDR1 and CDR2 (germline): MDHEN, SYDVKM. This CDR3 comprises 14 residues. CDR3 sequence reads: CASSPNMRFYEQYF. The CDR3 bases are TGTGCCAGCAGCCCAAACATGAGATTCTACGAGCAGTACTTC. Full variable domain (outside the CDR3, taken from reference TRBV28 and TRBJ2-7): DVKVTQSSRYLVKRTGEKVFLECVQDMDHENMFWYRQDPGLGLRLIYFSYDVKMKEKGDIPEGYSVSREKKERFSLILESASTNQTSMYLCASSPNMRFYEQYFGPGTRLTVT.

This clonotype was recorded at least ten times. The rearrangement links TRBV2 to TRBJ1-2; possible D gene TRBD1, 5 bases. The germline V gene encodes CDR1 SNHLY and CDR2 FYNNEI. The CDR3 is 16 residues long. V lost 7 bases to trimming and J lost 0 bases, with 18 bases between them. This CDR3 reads CASIPGLGPSNYGYTF. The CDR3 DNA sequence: TGTGCCAGCATCCCAGGGCTAGGACCCTCTAACTATGGCTACACCTTC.

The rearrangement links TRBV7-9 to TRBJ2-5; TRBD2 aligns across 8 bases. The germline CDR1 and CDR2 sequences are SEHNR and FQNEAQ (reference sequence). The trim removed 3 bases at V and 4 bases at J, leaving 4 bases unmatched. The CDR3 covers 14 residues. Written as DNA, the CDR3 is TGTGCCAGCAGCTTCACTAGCGGCGGAGAGACCCAGTACTTC. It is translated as CASSFTSGGETQYF.

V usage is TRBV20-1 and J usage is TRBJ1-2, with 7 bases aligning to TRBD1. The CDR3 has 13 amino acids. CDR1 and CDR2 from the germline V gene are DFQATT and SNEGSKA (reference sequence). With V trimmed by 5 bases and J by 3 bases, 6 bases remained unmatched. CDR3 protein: CSASPDRDYGYTF. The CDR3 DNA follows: TGCAGTGCTTCGCCTGACAGGGACTATGGCTACACCTTC.

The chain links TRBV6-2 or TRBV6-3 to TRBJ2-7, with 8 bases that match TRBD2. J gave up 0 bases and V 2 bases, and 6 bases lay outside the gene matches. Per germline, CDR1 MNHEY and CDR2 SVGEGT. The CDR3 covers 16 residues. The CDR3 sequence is CASSYRGGGNSYEQYF. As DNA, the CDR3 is TGTGCCAGCAGTTACCGGGGGGGGGGCAACTCCTACGAGCAGTACTTC.

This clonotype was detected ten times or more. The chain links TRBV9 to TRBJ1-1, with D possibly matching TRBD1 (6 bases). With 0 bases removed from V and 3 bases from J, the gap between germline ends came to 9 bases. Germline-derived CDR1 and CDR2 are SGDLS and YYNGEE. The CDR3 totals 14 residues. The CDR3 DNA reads TGTGCCAGCAGCGTAGGGGCAGGGGACACTGAAGCTTTCTTT. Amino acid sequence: CASSVGAGDTEAFF.

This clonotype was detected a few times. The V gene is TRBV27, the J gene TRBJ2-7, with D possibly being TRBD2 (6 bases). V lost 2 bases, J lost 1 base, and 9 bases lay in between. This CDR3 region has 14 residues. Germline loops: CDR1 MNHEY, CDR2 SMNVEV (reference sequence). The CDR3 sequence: CASSLDGTSYEQYF. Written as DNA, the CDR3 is TGTGCCAGCAGTTTAGACGGGACTTCCTACGAGCAGTACTTC.

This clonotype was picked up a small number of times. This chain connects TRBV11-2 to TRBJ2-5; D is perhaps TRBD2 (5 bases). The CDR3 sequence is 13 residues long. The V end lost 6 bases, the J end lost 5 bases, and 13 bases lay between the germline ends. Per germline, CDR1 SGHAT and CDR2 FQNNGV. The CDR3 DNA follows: TGTGCCAGCAGAACAGATACTAGGGAGACCCAGTACTTC. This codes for CASRTDTRETQYF. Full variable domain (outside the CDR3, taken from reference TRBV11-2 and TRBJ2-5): EAGVAQSPRYKIIEKRQSVAFWCNPISGHATLYWYQQILGQGPKLLIQFQNNGVVDDSQLPKDRFSAERLKGVDSTLKIQPAKLEDSAVYLCASRTDTRETQYFGPGTRLLVL.

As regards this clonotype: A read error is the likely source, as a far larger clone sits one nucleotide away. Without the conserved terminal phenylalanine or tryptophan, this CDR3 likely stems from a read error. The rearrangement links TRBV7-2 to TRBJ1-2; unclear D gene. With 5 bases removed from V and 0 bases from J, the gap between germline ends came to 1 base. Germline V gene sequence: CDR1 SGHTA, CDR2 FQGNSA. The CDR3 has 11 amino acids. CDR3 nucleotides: TGTGCCAGCAGCGCTAACTATGGCTACACCCTC. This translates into CASSANYGYTL.

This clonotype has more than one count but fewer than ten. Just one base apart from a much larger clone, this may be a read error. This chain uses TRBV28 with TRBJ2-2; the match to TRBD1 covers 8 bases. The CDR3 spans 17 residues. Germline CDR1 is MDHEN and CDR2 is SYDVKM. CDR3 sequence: CASSLAGTGSNTGELSF. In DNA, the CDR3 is TGTGCCAGCAGTTTAGCCGGGACAGGATCGAACACCGGGGAGCTGTCTTTT.

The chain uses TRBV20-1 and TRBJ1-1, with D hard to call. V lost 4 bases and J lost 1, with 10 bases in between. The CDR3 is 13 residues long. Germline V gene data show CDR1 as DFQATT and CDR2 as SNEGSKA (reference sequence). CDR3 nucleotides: TGCAGTGCTATCGGAGGCTGGAACACTGAAGCTTTCTTT. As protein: CSAIGGWNTEAFF.

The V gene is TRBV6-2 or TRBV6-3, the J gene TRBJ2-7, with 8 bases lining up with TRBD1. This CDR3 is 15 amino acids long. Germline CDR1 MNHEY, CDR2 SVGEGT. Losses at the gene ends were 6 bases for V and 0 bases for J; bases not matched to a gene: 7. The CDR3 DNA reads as TGTGCCAGCAGCCCCCGGGACAGGCCCTCCTACGAGCAGTACTTC. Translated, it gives CASSPRDRPSYEQYF.

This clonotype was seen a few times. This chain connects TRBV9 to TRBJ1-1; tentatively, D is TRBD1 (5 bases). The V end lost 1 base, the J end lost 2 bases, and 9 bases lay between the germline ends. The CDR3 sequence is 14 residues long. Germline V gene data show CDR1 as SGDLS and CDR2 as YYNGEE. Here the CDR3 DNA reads TGTGCCAGCAGCGTACAGGGCCAAAACACTGAAGCTTTCTTT. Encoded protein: CASSVQGQNTEAFF.

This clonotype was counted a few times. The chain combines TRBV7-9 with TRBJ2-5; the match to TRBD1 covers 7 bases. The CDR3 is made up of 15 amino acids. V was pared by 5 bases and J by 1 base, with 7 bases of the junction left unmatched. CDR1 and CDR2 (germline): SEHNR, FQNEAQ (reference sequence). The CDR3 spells CASSHTWDSQETQYF. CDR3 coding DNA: TGTGCCAGCAGCCACACATGGGACAGCCAAGAGACCCAGTACTTC.

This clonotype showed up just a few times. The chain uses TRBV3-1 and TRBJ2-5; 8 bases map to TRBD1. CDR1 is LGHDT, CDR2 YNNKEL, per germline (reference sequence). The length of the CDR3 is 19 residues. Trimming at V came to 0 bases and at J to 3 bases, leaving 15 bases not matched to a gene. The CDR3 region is CASSQEEWVGQGVEETQYF. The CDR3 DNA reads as TGTGCCAGCAGCCAAGAAGAATGGGTCGGACAGGGAGTTGAAGAGACCCAGTACTTC.

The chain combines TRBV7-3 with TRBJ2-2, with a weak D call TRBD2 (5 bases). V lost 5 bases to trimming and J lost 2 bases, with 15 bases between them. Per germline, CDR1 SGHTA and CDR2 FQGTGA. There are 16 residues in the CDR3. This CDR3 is CASSPLDEGNTGELFF. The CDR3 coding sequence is TGTGCCAGCAGCCCTCTCGACGAGGGCAACACCGGGGAGCTGTTTTTT. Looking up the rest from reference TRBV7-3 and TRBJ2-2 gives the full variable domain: GAGVSQTPSNKVTEKGKYVELRCDPISGHTALYWYRQSLGQGPEFLIYFQGTGAADDSGLPNDRFFAVRPEGSVSTLKIQRTERGDSAVYLCASSPLDEGNTGELFFGEGSRLTVL.

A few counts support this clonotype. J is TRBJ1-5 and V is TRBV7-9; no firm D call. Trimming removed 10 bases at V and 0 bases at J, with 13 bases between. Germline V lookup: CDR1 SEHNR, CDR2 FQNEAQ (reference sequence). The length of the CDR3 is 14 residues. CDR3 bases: TGTGCCACCTCCGGAGCAACTAGCAATCAGCCCCAGCATTTT. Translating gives CATSGATSNQPQHF. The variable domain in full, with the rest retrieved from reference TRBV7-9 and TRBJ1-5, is DTGVSQNPRHKITKRGQNVTFRCDPISEHNRLYWYRQTLGQGPEFLTYFQNEAQLEKSRLLSDRFSAERPKGSFSTLEIQRTEQGDSAMYLCATSGATSNQPQHFGDGTRLSIL.

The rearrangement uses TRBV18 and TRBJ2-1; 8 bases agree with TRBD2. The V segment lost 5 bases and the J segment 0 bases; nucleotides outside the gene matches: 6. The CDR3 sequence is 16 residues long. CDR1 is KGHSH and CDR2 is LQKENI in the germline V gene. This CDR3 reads CASSSTGTSSYNEQFF. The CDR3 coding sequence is TGTGCCAGCTCAAGCACCGGGACTAGCTCCTACAATGAGCAGTTCTTC. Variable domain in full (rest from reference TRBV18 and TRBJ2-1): NAGVMQNPRHLVRRRGQEARLRCSPMKGHSHVYWYRQLPEEGLKFMVYLQKENIIDESGMPKERFSAEFPKEGPSILRIQQVVRGDSAAYFCASSSTGTSSYNEQFFGPGTRLTVL.

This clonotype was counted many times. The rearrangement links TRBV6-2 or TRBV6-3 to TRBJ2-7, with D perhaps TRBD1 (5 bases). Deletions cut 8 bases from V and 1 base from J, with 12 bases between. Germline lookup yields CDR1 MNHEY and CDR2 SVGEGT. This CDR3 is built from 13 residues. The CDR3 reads CASDERQSYEQYF. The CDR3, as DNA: TGTGCCAGCGACGAGAGACAGTCCTACGAGCAGTACTTC.

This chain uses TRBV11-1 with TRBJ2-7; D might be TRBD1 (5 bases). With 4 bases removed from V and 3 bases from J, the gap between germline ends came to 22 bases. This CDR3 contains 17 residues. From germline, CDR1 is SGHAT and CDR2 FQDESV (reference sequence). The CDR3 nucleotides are TGTGCCAGCAGCTCGGCTGGCGTTGGGGCGCCTTTCTACGAGCAGTACTTC. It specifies CASSSAGVGAPFYEQYF.

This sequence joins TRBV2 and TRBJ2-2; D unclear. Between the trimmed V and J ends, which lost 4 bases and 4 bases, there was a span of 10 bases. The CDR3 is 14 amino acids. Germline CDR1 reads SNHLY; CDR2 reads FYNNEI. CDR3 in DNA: TGTGCCAGCAGTGCCGCCCCGAGCACCGGGGAGCTGTTTTTT. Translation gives CASSAAPSTGELFF.

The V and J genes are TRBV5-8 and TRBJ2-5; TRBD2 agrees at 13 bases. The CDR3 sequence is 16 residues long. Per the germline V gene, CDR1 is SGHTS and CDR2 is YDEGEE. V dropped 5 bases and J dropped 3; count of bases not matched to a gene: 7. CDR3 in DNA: TGTGCCAGCAGTTATGGACTAGCGGGAGTGAAAGAGACCCAGTACTTC. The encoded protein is CASSYGLAGVKETQYF.

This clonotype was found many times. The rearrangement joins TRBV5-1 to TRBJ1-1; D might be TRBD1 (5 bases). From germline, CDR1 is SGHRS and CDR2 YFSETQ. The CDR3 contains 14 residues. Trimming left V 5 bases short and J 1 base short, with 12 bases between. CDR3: CASSIGTANTEAFF. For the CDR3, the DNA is TGCGCCAGCAGTATCGGGACGGCGAACACTGAAGCTTTCTTT.